These 28 T cell receptor beta chains share one sample of origin, sequenced in a study of blood T cell repertoires in COVID-19. Here immunoSEQ multiplex PCR was the method, and the copy in TCRdb shows in-frame clones only, minus some. Of over 200,000 clones in the sample, about 80% were seen once. Source material: peripheral blood. Source of these receptors: a woman of 80 years or more with acute or convalescent COVID-19.

The J gene is TRBJ1-1, the V gene TRBV5-1, with 9 nucleotides matching TRBD1. V lost 4 bases and J lost 8; bases outside the gene matches: 6. Looked up from germline, CDR1 is SGHRS and CDR2 is YFSETQ. The CDR3 totals 13 residues. The CDR3 DNA follows: TGCGCCAGCAGCCACCCCGGACAGGGGGAAGCTTTCTTT. Amino acid sequence: CASSHPGQGEAFF.

This rearrangement joins TRBV12-3 or TRBV12-4 to TRBJ2-1, with D unclear. This CDR3 comprises 12 residues. The germline V and J ends were trimmed by 5 bases and 6 bases, with 8 bases remaining between them. The CDR3 reads CASSLSANEQFF. The CDR3 DNA follows: TGTGCCAGCAGTCTCAGCGCCAATGAGCAGTTCTTC.

The chain recombines TRBV3-1 (or the pseudogene TRBV3-2) with TRBJ2-2, with D maybe TRBD2 (6 bases). Germline values: CDR1 LGHDT, CDR2 YNNKEL (reference sequence). V lost 3 bases and J lost 4, with 9 bases in between. CDR3 length: 14 amino acids. The CDR3 sequence: CASSQISGTGELFF. Written as DNA, the CDR3 is TGTGCCAGCAGCCAGATTAGCGGCACCGGGGAGCTGTTTTTT.

The chain joins TRBV19 to TRBJ1-5, with D tentatively TRBD1 (5 bases). The germline V and J ends were trimmed by 0 bases and 2 bases, with 14 bases remaining between them. CDR1 and CDR2 (germline): LNHDA, SQIVND (reference sequence). The length of the CDR3 is 17 residues. The CDR3 bases are TGTGCCAGTAGTATAGATCTGTGGCAGGGTGGCAATCAGCCCCAGCATTTT. It yields the protein CASSIDLWQGGNQPQHF.

The J gene is TRBJ1-6, the V gene TRBV2; perhaps TRBD1 as D (6 bases). V was trimmed by 8 bases and J by 8 bases, leaving 13 bases between them. CDR1 is SNHLY and CDR2 is FYNNEI in the germline V gene. CDR3 length equals 13 residues. The CDR3 bases are TGTGCCAGCCAAGGACAGACTTATTCACCCCTCCACTTT. Protein: CASQGQTYSPLHF.

This clone occurred many times. The genes are TRBV4-1 and TRBJ2-2; D uncertain. The CDR3 sequence is 13 residues long. V shed 1 base and J shed 5 bases, with 5 bases lying between them. CDR1 and CDR2 from the germline V gene are MGHRA and YSYEKL. The CDR3 loop is CASSQGRTGELFF. CDR3 DNA sequence: TGCGCCAGCAGCCAAGGGCGGACCGGGGAGCTGTTTTTT.

This clone was picked up a small number of times. The chain links TRBV4-1 to TRBJ1-5, with D possibly TRBD1 on 5 matching bases. Trimming left V 1 base short and J 3 bases short, with 13 bases between. CDR3 length equals 16 residues. Germline lookup yields CDR1 MGHRA and CDR2 YSYEKL. The CDR3 here is CASSQAAGLVNQPQHF. In nucleotides, the CDR3 is TGCGCCAGCAGCCAAGCCGCAGGGTTGGTCAATCAGCCCCAGCATTTT.

The chain employs TRBV7-2 and TRBJ2-7; tentatively, D is TRBD1 (6 bases). CDR1 is SGHTA, CDR2 FQGNSA, per germline. The CDR3 covers 14 residues. The V gene lost 5 bases and the J gene lost 4 bases, with 15 bases spanning the gap. The CDR3 bases are TGTGCCAGCAGCCCTTCCGTGGGGGCGTACGAGCAGTACTTC. It specifies CASSPSVGAYEQYF.

About this clone: Other DNA sequences in this sample translate to the same CDR3. The chain uses TRBV6-5 and TRBJ1-2, with 7 bases aligning to TRBD1. The V and J ends lost 7 bases and 8 bases, in that order; junction bases with no gene match: 16. The CDR3 sequence is 15 residues long. The germline gives CDR1 MNHEY, CDR2 SVGAGI. CDR3 DNA: TGTGCCAGCACCCTAGGGGGCAGGGGGGCGGAAGGCTACACCTTC. This codes for CASTLGGRGAEGYTF.

CDR3 sequence (DNA): TGTGCCAGCAGCTACGGGAAGTATGGCTACACCTTC. Translation: CASSYGKYGYTF. The V gene is TRBV12-3 or TRBV12-4, the J gene TRBJ1-2; D is unclear. The CDR3 runs to 12 residues. Between the trimmed V and J ends, which lost 6 bases and 5 bases, there was a span of 10 bases.

The chain employs TRBV7-9 and TRBJ1-2; 7 bases are shared with TRBD1. The CDR3 is made up of 15 amino acids. J was trimmed by 2 bases and V by 1 base; bases with no gene match: 4. Germline CDR1 SEHNR, CDR2 FQNEAQ (reference sequence). CDR3 DNA: TGTGCCAGCAGCTTAGTACAGGGGAGGAACTATGGCTACACCTTC. Translation gives CASSLVQGRNYGYTF.

The rearrangement uses TRBV3-1 (or the pseudogene TRBV3-2) and TRBJ1-2; unclear D gene. In germline, CDR1 is LGHDT, CDR2 YNNKEL (reference sequence). V dropped 0 bases and J dropped 5 bases, with 4 bases sitting between them. There are 12 residues in the CDR3. This CDR3 reads CASSQEEYGYTF. The CDR3 region has the DNA TGTGCCAGCAGCCAAGAGGAGTATGGCTACACCTTC.

The sample holds a few counts of this clone. V is TRBV15 and J is TRBJ2-3, with D hard to call. Trimming took 0 bases from V and 2 from J, leaving 9 bases between them. Germline loops: CDR1 LNHNV, CDR2 YYDKDF (reference sequence). The CDR3 runs to 15 residues. CDR3 protein: CATSRDRRATDTQYF. CDR3 coding DNA: TGTGCCACCAGCAGAGATCGCCGCGCCACAGATACGCAGTATTTT.

The rearrangement uses TRBV4-1 and TRBJ1-5, with 8 bases identical to TRBD1. This CDR3 has 16 residues. Germline loops: CDR1 MGHRA, CDR2 YSYEKL. J gave up 4 bases and V 0 bases, and 5 bases lay outside the gene matches. DNA for the CDR3: TGCGCCAGCAGCCAAGATGCAGGGACAGGTAATCAGCCCCAGCATTTT. Its protein product is CASSQDAGTGNQPQHF.

This chain joins TRBV4-2 and TRBJ2-1, with TRBD2 identical over 7 bases. From germline, CDR1 is LGHNA and CDR2 YNFKEQ. The length of the CDR3 is 15 residues. Germline trimming cut 3 bases from V and 6 bases from J; bases unmatched to any gene: 8. The CDR3 bases are TGTGCCAGCAGCCAGCCGCCGGGACTATCCAATGAGCAGTTCTTC. This encodes CASSQPPGLSNEQFF.

The chain carries TRBV3-1 (or the pseudogene TRBV3-2) and TRBJ2-3; D perhaps matches TRBD2 (7 bases). The germline V gene has CDR1 LGHDT and CDR2 YNNKEL (reference sequence). V lost 1 base, J lost 4 bases, and 15 bases lay in between. The CDR3 sequence is 16 residues long. The chain's CDR3 is CASSQGVGRTADTQYF. CDR3 DNA sequence: TGTGCCAGCAGCCAAGGTGTCGGGAGGACAGCAGATACGCAGTATTTT.

This chain links TRBV1 with TRBJ2-1; the D call in the table, TRBD1, was not verified against the DNA. TRBV1 is a pseudogene. The CDR3 length is 13 residues. The CDR3 sequence: CTSSQDGRGEQFF. CDR3 sequence (DNA): TGCACCAGCAGCCAAGATGGCAGGGGTGAGCAGTTCTTC.

The chain couples TRBV21-1 to TRBJ2-6; the tabulated D call, TRBD2, remains unverified against the DNA. TRBV21-1 is noted as a pseudogene. The CDR3 is 16 residues long. CDR3 nucleotide sequence: TGTGCCAGCAGCAAGGCGGGGGATTCTGGGGCCAACGTCCTGACTTTC. Its translation is CASSKAGDSGANVLTF.

This chain uses TRBV21-1 with TRBJ1-1; the table's D call, TRBD1, was not checked against the DNA. TRBV21-1 is assigned pseudogene status. The CDR3 totals 16 residues. CDR3 DNA: TGTGCCAGCAGCAAAGGAGTCAGGACAGAGAACACTGAAGCTTTCTTT. It encodes CASSKGVRTENTEAFF.

This clone was detected a few times. Sequence at one end of the junction differs from germline and may be a read error. The V and J genes are TRBV11-2 and TRBJ1-2; D perhaps matches TRBD1 (5 bases). Germline CDR1 is SGHAT and CDR2 is FQNNGV. The CDR3 contains 14 residues. CDR3 in DNA: TGTGCCAGCAAACCTACAGGAGGGTCGGGTCGCGGACACTTC. Its protein is CASKPTGGSGRGHF.

The chain couples TRBV6-5 to TRBJ1-2, with D perhaps matching TRBD1 (5 bases). The CDR3 loop spans 14 amino acids. V was cut by 2 bases and J by 4 bases, with 11 bases left in between. The V gene's germline CDR1 is MNHEY and CDR2 SVGAGI. Here the CDR3 DNA reads TGTGCCAGCAGTTACGGGTCAGGGCCCTATGGCTACACCTTC. This codes for CASSYGSGPYGYTF.

The genes are TRBV5-8 and TRBJ1-5, with D unclear. The germline gives CDR1 SGHTS, CDR2 YDEGEE. This CDR3 has 12 residues. Trimming removed 4 bases at V and 3 bases at J, with 5 bases between. Here the CDR3 DNA reads TGTGCCAGCAGCCCTTACAATCAGCCCCAGCATTTT. Its translation is CASSPYNQPQHF.

This clone occurred once. The chain combines TRBV19 with TRBJ1-2; 9 bases line up with TRBD1. In germline, CDR1 is LNHDA, CDR2 SQIVND (reference sequence). V lost 3 bases to trimming and J lost 4 bases; unmatched junction nucleotides: 0. The CDR3 is 13 residues long. The CDR3: CASSMTGGYGYTF. DNA for the CDR3: TGTGCCAGTAGTATGACAGGGGGCTATGGCTACACCTTC.

CDR3 protein: CASSLDLSVNTEAFF. DNA of the CDR3: TGTGCCAGCAGCTTAGATCTTTCCGTGAACACTGAAGCTTTCTTT. J is TRBJ1-1 and V is TRBV11-2; D not certain. CDR1 and CDR2 (germline): SGHAT, FQNNGV. Trimming left V 0 bases short and J 0 bases short, with 8 bases between. There are 15 residues in the CDR3.

The gene calls are TRBV14 and TRBJ1-5; D ambiguous. Germline assignment: CDR1 SGHDN and CDR2 FVKESK. V was trimmed by 7 bases and J by 0 bases, leaving 13 bases between them. The CDR3 has 15 residues. The CDR3 reads CASKKLRVSNQPQHF. The CDR3 region has the DNA TGTGCCAGCAAGAAGTTACGGGTTAGCAATCAGCCCCAGCATTTT.

The chain joins TRBV3-1 (or the pseudogene TRBV3-2) to TRBJ2-7, with a weak D call TRBD2 (6 bases). The CDR3 totals 16 residues. The germline gives CDR1 LGHDT, CDR2 YNNKEL (reference sequence). V was shortened by 1 base and J by 4 bases, with 17 bases between the two germline ends. The CDR3 is CASSQGSGLGGYEQYF. The CDR3 nucleotides read TGTGCCAGCAGCCAAGGAAGTGGCCTGGGGGGATACGAGCAGTACTTC.

The chain joins TRBV19 to TRBJ1-2; D gene uncertain. The germline V and J ends were trimmed by 3 bases and 4 bases, with 15 bases remaining between them. The CDR3 covers 15 residues. The germline gives CDR1 LNHDA, CDR2 SQIVND (reference sequence). CDR3 sequence (DNA): TGTGCCAGTAGTATCGAAGAGGGAGGTCGCTATGGCTACACCTTC. Translating it yields CASSIEEGGRYGYTF.

The CDR3, as DNA: TGTGCCAGCAGTGAAATGACAGGGTGGGACACTGAAGCTTTCTTT. Its translation: CASSEMTGWDTEAFF. V is TRBV2 and J is TRBJ1-1, with 7 bases matching TRBD1. Germline V lookup: CDR1 SNHLY, CDR2 FYNNEI. The CDR3 length is 15 residues. The J segment lost 3 bases and the V segment lost 2 bases, leaving 6 bases of the junction unmatched.